What follows describes a single TCR beta chain. This specimen includes other DNA sequences encoding the same CDR3. This sample was taken from a study of blood T cell repertoires in COVID-19. Overall study: T cells, B-cell-depleted T cells, or PBMCs supplied cDNA or gDNA.

Sequenced by immunoSEQ multiplex PCR; TCRdb stores in-frame clones only, minus some. This table holds fewer than 250,000 clones, roughly nine tenths found once. Germline V CDR1 and CDR2: MNHNY, SVGAGI (reference sequence). V was clipped by 0 bases and J by 4 bases; unmatched bases: 4. CDR3 length: 15 residues. The sample was peripheral blood. The receptor comes from a woman in her 70s with acute or convalescent COVID-19. The chain links TRBV6-6 to TRBJ1-2; 8 nucleotides agree with TRBD1. CDR3 in amino acids: CASSYSADRGYGYTF. The CDR3 DNA reads TGTGCCAGCAGTTACTCAGCCGACAGGGGCTATGGCTACACCTTC.